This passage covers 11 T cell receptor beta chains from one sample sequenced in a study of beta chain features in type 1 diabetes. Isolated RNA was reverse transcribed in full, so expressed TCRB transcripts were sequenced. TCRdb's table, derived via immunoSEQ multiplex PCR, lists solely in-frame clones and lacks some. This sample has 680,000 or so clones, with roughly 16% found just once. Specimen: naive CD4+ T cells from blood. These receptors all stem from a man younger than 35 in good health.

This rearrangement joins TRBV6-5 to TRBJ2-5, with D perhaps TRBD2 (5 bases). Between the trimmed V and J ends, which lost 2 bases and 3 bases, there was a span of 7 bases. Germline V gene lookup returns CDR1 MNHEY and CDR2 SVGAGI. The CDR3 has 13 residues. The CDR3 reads CASSYRREETQYF. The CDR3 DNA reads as TGTGCCAGCAGTTACAGGCGGGAAGAGACCCAGTACTTC.

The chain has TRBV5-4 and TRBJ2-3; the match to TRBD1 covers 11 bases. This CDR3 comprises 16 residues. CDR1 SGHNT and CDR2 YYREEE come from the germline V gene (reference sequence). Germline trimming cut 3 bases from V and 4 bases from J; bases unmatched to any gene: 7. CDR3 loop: CASSWGDRGVADTQYF. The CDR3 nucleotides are TGTGCCAGCAGCTGGGGGGACAGGGGGGTCGCAGATACGCAGTATTTT.

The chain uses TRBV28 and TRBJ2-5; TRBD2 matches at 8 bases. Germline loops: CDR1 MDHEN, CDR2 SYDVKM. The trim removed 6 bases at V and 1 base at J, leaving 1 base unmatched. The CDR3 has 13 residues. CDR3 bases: TGTGCCAGCAGCCGGGGGGGCCAAGAGACCCAGTACTTC. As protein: CASSRGGQETQYF.

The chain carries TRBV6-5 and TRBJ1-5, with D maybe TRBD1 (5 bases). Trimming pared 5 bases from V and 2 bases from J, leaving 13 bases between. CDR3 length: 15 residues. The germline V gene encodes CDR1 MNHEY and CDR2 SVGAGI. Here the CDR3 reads CASSAGFSGNQPQHF. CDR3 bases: TGTGCCAGCAGTGCAGGGTTTTCGGGCAATCAGCCCCAGCATTTT.

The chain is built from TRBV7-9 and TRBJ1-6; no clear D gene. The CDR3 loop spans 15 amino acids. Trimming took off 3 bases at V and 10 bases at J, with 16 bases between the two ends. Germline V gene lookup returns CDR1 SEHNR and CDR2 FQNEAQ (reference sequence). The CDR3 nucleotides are TGTGCCAGCAGCTTGGGCAGCACCATACGATCACCCCTCCACTTT. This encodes CASSLGSTIRSPLHF.

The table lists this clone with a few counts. CDR3 sequence reads: CASSVAAGSPNEKLFF. CDR3 nucleotides: TGTGCCAGCAGCGTAGCAGCAGGGAGCCCTAATGAAAAACTGTTTTTT. The genes are TRBV9 and TRBJ1-4, with a tentative D call TRBD1 (5 bases). The CDR3 consists of 16 residues. CDR1 is SGDLS and CDR2 is YYNGEE in the germline V gene. V lost 0 bases to trimming and J lost 3 bases, with 12 bases between them.

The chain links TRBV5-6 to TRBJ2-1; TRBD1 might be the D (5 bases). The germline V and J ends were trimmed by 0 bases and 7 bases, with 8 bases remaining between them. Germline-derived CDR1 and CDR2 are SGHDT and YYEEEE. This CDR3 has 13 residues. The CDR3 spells CASSLVDTNEQFF. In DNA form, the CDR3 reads TGTGCCAGCAGCTTGGTGGACACTAATGAGCAGTTCTTC.

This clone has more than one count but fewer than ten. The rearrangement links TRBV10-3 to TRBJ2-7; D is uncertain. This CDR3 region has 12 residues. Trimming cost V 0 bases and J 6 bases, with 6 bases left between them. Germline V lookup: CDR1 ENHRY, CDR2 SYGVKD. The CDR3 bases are TGTGCCATCAGTGAGTCGGGTATCGAGCAGTACTTC. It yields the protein CAISESGIEQYF.

The CDR3 is CAISEEGMNTEAFF. CDR3 nucleotides: TGTGCCATCAGTGAGGAGGGAATGAACACTGAAGCTTTCTTT. The rearrangement uses TRBV10-3 and TRBJ1-1; D unresolved. This CDR3 has 14 amino acids. In germline, CDR1 is ENHRY, CDR2 SYGVKD. The V end was cut by 2 bases, the J end by 0 bases, with 7 bases between.

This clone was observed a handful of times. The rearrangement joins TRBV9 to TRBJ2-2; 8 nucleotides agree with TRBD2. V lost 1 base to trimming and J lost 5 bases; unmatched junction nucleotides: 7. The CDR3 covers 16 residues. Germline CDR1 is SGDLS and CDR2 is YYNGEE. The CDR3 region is CASSVQTGRVTGELFF. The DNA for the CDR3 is TGTGCCAGCAGCGTACAGACCGGGAGGGTAACCGGGGAGCTGTTTTTT.

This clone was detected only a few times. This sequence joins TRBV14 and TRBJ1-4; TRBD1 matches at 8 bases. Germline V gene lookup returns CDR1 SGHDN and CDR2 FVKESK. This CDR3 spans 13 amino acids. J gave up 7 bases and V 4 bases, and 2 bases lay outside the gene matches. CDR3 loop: CASSRGTGEKLFF. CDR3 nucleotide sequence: TGTGCCAGCAGCCGAGGGACAGGTGAAAAACTGTTTTTT.